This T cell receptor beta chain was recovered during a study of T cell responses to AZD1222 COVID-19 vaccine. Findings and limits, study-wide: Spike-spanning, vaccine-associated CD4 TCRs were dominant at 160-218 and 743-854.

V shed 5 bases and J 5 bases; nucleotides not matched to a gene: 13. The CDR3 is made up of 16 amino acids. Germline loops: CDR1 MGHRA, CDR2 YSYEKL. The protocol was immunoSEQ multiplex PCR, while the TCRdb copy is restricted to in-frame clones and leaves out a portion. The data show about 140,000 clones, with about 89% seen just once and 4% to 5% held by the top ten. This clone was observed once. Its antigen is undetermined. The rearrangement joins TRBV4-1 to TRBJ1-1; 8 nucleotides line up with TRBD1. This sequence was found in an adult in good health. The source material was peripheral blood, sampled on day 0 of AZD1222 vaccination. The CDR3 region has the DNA TGCGCCAGCAGCGCACTCGGGCAGGGGGCGGATACTGAAGCTTTCTTT. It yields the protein CASSALGQGADTEAFF.